A single sample gave rise to the 7 T cell receptor beta chains below, sequenced in a study of T cells after yellow fever vaccination. TCRdb redid the calling of the 5' RACE reads with MiXCR, one entry per CDR3 protein. The sample has hundreds of thousands of distinct CDR3 sequences; less than 20% are singletons. Specimen: PBMCs, collected less than 6 days after the first yellow fever vaccination. These TCRs come from a man between 18 and 29 years old who received the YFV17D yellow fever vaccine.

This CDR3 is CATSSGTIWGGELFF. For the CDR3, the DNA is TGTGCCACCAGCTCCGGGACCATCTGGGGCGGGGAGCTGTTTTTT. This chain uses TRBV24-1 with TRBJ2-2; the D gene could be TRBD1 or TRBD2 (5 bases each). Germline CDR1 and CDR2: KGHDR and SFDVKD. Trimming took off 7 bases at V and 7 bases at J, with 18 bases between the two ends. The CDR3 is 15 residues long.

This clonotype was seen more than once but under ten times. The chain employs TRBV7-3 and TRBJ1-3, with D unresolved. Germline values: CDR1 SGHTA, CDR2 FQGTGA. This CDR3 is built from 15 residues. V lost 2 bases and J lost 0, with 8 bases in between. CDR3: CASSLSQASGNTIYF. CDR3 nucleotides: TGTGCCAGCAGCTTATCGCAGGCCTCTGGAAACACCATATATTTT.

This clonotype appeared a few times. For the CDR3, the DNA is TGTGCCAGCAGCTCCCGGCGCGAGCAGTACGTC. Protein sequence: CASSSRREQYV. This chain uses TRBV7-3 with TRBJ2-7, with D uncertain. Germline CDR1 and CDR2: SGHTA and FQGTGA. The V and J ends lost 4 bases and 6 bases respectively, with 7 bases between them. The CDR3 is 11 amino acids.

The genes are TRBV12-5 and TRBJ2-7; TRBD1 matches 7 bases. Losses at the gene ends were 2 bases for V and 4 bases for J; bases not matched to a gene: 8. The CDR3 spans 15 residues. Germline V lookup: CDR1 LGHNT, CDR2 FRNRAP. The CDR3 loop is CASGLPWDRIYEQYV. The DNA of the CDR3 is TGTGCTAGTGGTTTGCCCTGGGACAGAATATACGAGCAGTACGTC.

Notes on this clonotype: This clone may be a read error of a much larger clone one base away. V gene TRBV7-9 combines with J gene TRBJ1-1, with D unclear. V was pared by 5 bases and J by 0 bases, with 10 bases between. This CDR3 contains 14 residues. CDR1 and CDR2 from the germline V gene are SEHNR and FQNEAQ (reference sequence). Here the CDR3 reads CASSLSFVNTEAFF. The CDR3 coding sequence is TGTGCCAGCAGCCTAAGCTTTGTGAACACTGAAGCTTTCTTT. Filled out from reference TRBV7-9 and TRBJ1-1, the complete variable domain reads DTGVSQNPRHKITKRGQNVTFRCDPISEHNRLYWYRQTLGQGPEFLTYFQNEAQLEKSRLLSDRFSAERPKGSFSTLEIQRTEQGDSAMYLCASSLSFVNTEAFFGQGTRLTVV.

The chain couples TRBV7-9 to TRBJ1-6; D gene ambiguous. V gave up 5 bases and J gave up 1 base, with 12 bases separating them. From germline, CDR1 is SEHNR and CDR2 FQNEAQ (reference sequence). The CDR3 covers 16 residues. CDR3 sequence (DNA): TGTGCCAGCAGCCGCAGGAGGGCTTCCTATAATTCACCCCTCCACTTT. This encodes CASSRRRASYNSPLHF.

This sequence joins TRBV6-1 and TRBJ2-3; D ambiguous. CDR3 size: 13 residues. With 6 bases removed from V and 1 base from J, the gap between germline ends came to 8 bases. Germline CDR1 is MNHNS and CDR2 is SASEGT. CDR3 amino acids: CASRIGGTDTQYF. In DNA, the CDR3 is TGTGCCAGCAGGATTGGGGGCACAGATACGCAGTATTTT.